This T cell receptor (beta chain) was obtained from a study of regulatory T cells in long-lasting Graves disease. Time point: persistent/refractory GD, antithyroid drugs over 5 years with positive TRAb. TCR sequences were obtained from RNA taken from PBMCs. The CDR3 runs 15 residues. Germline V gives CDR1 LNHDA, CDR2 SQIVND (reference sequence). Trimming cost V 2 bases and J 3 bases, with 14 bases left between them. CDR3-region Arm-PCR and iRepertoire HTBI primers produced the TCR beta libraries. TCRdb fed the multiplex PCR reads into MiXCR, producing one record per CDR3 protein. The table shows about 660,000 distinct CDR3 sequences, with 25% to 30% occurring only once.

The sequences come from peripheral blood mononuclear cells (PBMCs), collected when the disease was refractory, from a patient treated with antithyroid drugs. V and J are TRBV19 and TRBJ2-7; the D is unclear. The receptor's source is a female donor with Graves disease. The CDR3 region has the DNA TGTGCCAGTAGTATAAGTAGTACAGCTTTCTACGAGCAGTACTTC. It specifies CASSISSTAFYEQYF. The full variable domain, with the rest looked up from reference TRBV19 and TRBJ2-7, is DGGITQSPKYLFRKEGQNVTLSCEQNLNHDAMYWYRQDPGQGLRLIYYSQIVNDFQKGDIAEGYSVSREKKESFPLTVTSAQKNPTAFYLCASSISSTAFYEQYFGPGTRLTVT.